This is a list of T cell receptor beta chains from one sample in a study of shared clonotypes between healthy human individuals. Measured with immunoSEQ multiplex PCR; TCRdb has only the in-frame clones, and not every one. The table lists hundreds of thousands of clones, roughly 98% of them singletons. Sequencing was performed on naive CD8+ T cells sorted from blood. The receptors shown here come from a man aged 25 to 40 in good health. The CDR3 runs from the conserved cysteine through the conserved F or W. A D gene is named only where the DNA matches it firmly. Part of the rows lack a size; the others show once, few, many or a class for expanded clones.

D gene: NA
clone size: NA
V gene: TRBV4-1
J gene: TRBJ2-1
CDR3 protein: CASSQVTAGAYNEQFF
CDR3 DNA: TGCGCCAGCAGCCAAGTCACGGCAGGCGCTTACAATGAGCAGTTCTTC

D gene: NA
clone size: NA
V gene: TRBV28
J gene: TRBJ2-5
CDR3 protein: CASSPDSYQETQYF
CDR3 DNA: TGTGCCAGCAGTCCCGACAGCTACCAAGAGACCCAGTACTTC

D gene: TRBD1
clone size: NA
V gene: TRBV4-3
J gene: TRBJ1-5
CDR3 protein: CASSHHFDRVYSNQPQHF
CDR3 DNA: TGCGCCAGCAGCCATCACTTCGACAGGGTCTATAGCAATCAGCCCCAGCATTTT

D gene: TRBD2
clone size: NA
V gene: TRBV5-6
J gene: TRBJ2-7
CDR3 protein: CASSLVGLVFEQYF
CDR3 DNA: TGTGCCAGCAGCTTGGTGGGACTAGTATTTGAGCAGTACTTC

D gene: NA
clone size: NA
V gene: TRBV27
J gene: TRBJ2-7
CDR3 protein: CASSLGPSWEQYF
CDR3 DNA: TGTGCCAGCAGTTTAGGTCCCTCGTGGGAGCAGTACTTC

D gene: NA
clone size: NA
V gene: TRBV28
J gene: TRBJ1-1
CDR3 protein: CASSNRMNTEAFF
CDR3 DNA: TGTGCCAGCAGTAACCGAATGAACACTGAAGCTTTCTTT

D gene: NA
clone size: NA
V gene: TRBV6-5
J gene: TRBJ2-3
CDR3 protein: CASRVADTQYF
CDR3 DNA: TGTGCCAGCCGGGTGGCAGATACGCAGTATTTT

D gene: NA
clone size: NA
V gene: TRBV27
J gene: TRBJ2-7
CDR3 protein: CASSLGRAVAEQYF
CDR3 DNA: TGTGCCAGCAGTTTGGGTAGGGCAGTCGCCGAGCAGTACTTC

D gene: NA
clone size: few
V gene: TRBV30
J gene: TRBJ1-5
CDR3 protein: CALGVGPNQPQHF
CDR3 DNA: TGTGCCCTGGGGGTTGGCCCAAATCAGCCCCAGCATTTT

D gene: TRBD1
clone size: NA
V gene: TRBV5-1
J gene: TRBJ1-3
CDR3 protein: CASSSGQSSGNTIYF
CDR3 DNA: TGCGCCAGCAGCTCGGGACAGAGCTCTGGAAACACCATATATTTT

D gene: TRBD1
clone size: NA
V gene: TRBV5-8
J gene: TRBJ2-3
CDR3 protein: CASSFGQVGTDTQYF
CDR3 DNA: TGTGCCAGCAGCTTCGGACAGGTGGGGACAGATACGCAGTATTTT

D gene: NA
clone size: NA
V gene: TRBV7-9
J gene: TRBJ1-1
CDR3 protein: CASSPLGGAGEAFF
CDR3 DNA: TGTGCCAGCAGCCCTCTTGGGGGCGCGGGTGAAGCTTTCTTT

D gene: TRBD2
clone size: once
V gene: TRBV5-1
J gene: TRBJ2-1
CDR3 protein: CASSPSLGGSEQFF
CDR3 DNA: TGCGCCAGCAGCCCGAGTCTCGGGGGGTCGGAGCAGTTCTTC

D gene: NA
clone size: NA
V gene: TRBV25-1
J gene: TRBJ2-7
CDR3 protein: CASSDRDSSYEQYF
CDR3 DNA: TGTGCCAGCAGTGACCGGGACTCATCCTACGAGCAGTACTTC

D gene: NA
clone size: NA
V gene: TRBV7-9
J gene: TRBJ2-3
CDR3 protein: CASSLAGTTQYF
CDR3 DNA: TGTGCCAGCAGCTTAGCTGGGACTACGCAGTATTTT

D gene: TRBD2
clone size: NA
V gene: TRBV10-3
J gene: TRBJ2-3
CDR3 protein: CAISESLAGGTTSTDTQYF
CDR3 DNA: TGTGCCATCAGTGAGTCCCTAGCGGGAGGGACCACTAGCACAGATACGCAGTATTTT

D gene: NA
clone size: once
V gene: TRBV14
J gene: TRBJ2-3
CDR3 protein: CASSQGNADTQYF
CDR3 DNA: TGTGCCAGCAGCCAAGGAAACGCAGATACGCAGTATTTT

D gene: TRBD2
clone size: NA
V gene: TRBV7-9
J gene: TRBJ2-7
CDR3 protein: CASSGSGTSTYEQYF
CDR3 DNA: TGTGCCAGCAGCGGTAGCGGGACGTCAACCTACGAGCAGTACTTC

D gene: NA
clone size: NA
V gene: TRBV13
J gene: TRBJ2-3
CDR3 protein: CASSLELRADTQYF
CDR3 DNA: TGTGCCAGCAGCTTAGAGCTCAGGGCAGATACGCAGTATTTT

D gene: NA
clone size: NA
V gene: TRBV7-9
J gene: TRBJ2-7
CDR3 protein: CASSSGTRDEQYF
CDR3 DNA: TGTGCCAGCAGCTCGGGGACCCGGGACGAGCAGTACTTC

D gene: NA
clone size: once
V gene: TRBV9
J gene: TRBJ2-3
CDR3 protein: CASSGQVTDTQYF
CDR3 DNA: TGTGCCAGCAGCGGACAGGTCACAGATACGCAGTATTTT

D gene: NA
clone size: NA
V gene: TRBV19
J gene: TRBJ2-7
CDR3 protein: CASSIILTTEERSSYEQYF
CDR3 DNA: TGTGCCAGTAGTATAATTCTCACGACAGAGGAAAGAAGCTCCTACGAGCAGTACTTC

D gene: NA
clone size: NA
V gene: TRBV11-2
J gene: TRBJ1-1
CDR3 protein: CASSFGRVSGRIEAFF
CDR3 DNA: TGTGCCAGCAGCTTTGGCAGGGTGTCGGGACGTATTGAAGCTTTCTTT

D gene: NA
clone size: NA
V gene: TRBV14
J gene: TRBJ1-5
CDR3 protein: CASSQDRQPQHF
CDR3 DNA: TGTGCCAGCAGCCAAGATCGTCAGCCCCAGCATTTT

D gene: NA
clone size: NA
V gene: TRBV27
J gene: TRBJ2-1
CDR3 protein: CASSPYRLGINEQFF
CDR3 DNA: TGTGCCAGCAGTCCCTATCGGTTGGGAATCAATGAGCAGTTCTTC

D gene: NA
clone size: NA
V gene: TRBV9
J gene: TRBJ2-7
CDR3 protein: CASSVYPQDPGGYEQYF
CDR3 DNA: TGTGCCAGCAGCGTGTATCCACAGGACCCCGGGGGCTACGAGCAGTACTTC

D gene: NA
clone size: once
V gene: TRBV4-1
J gene: TRBJ1-3
CDR3 protein: CASSQAQGAGNTIYF
CDR3 DNA: TGCGCCAGCAGCCAAGCACAGGGAGCTGGAAACACCATATATTTT

D gene: NA
clone size: NA
V gene: TRBV6-5
J gene: TRBJ2-7
CDR3 protein: CASSYSMTVVYYEQYF
CDR3 DNA: TGTGCCAGCAGTTACTCGATGACGGTAGTCTACTACGAGCAGTACTTC

D gene: TRBD2
clone size: NA
V gene: TRBV4-1
J gene: TRBJ2-1
CDR3 protein: CASSQEGVGTSGEQFF
CDR3 DNA: TGCGCCAGCAGCCAAGAAGGAGTTGGGACTAGCGGTGAGCAGTTCTTC

D gene: NA
clone size: NA
V gene: TRBV27
J gene: TRBJ2-1
CDR3 protein: CASSFSTGREQFF
CDR3 DNA: TGTGCCAGCAGTTTTTCAACCGGTAGAGAGCAGTTCTTC

D gene: NA
clone size: NA
V gene: TRBV5-6
J gene: TRBJ2-4
CDR3 protein: CASSLDRVDIQYF
CDR3 DNA: TGTGCCAGCAGCTTGGACAGGGTTGACATTCAGTACTTC

D gene: NA
clone size: NA
V gene: TRBV7-2
J gene: TRBJ2-2
CDR3 protein: CASSFSQGAGTGELFF
CDR3 DNA: TGTGCCAGCAGCTTTTCACAGGGAGCGGGGACCGGGGAGCTGTTTTTT

D gene: NA
clone size: NA
V gene: TRBV7-2
J gene: TRBJ1-1
CDR3 protein: CASRKPGRPNTEAFF
CDR3 DNA: TGTGCCAGCAGAAAACCGGGACGGCCGAACACTGAAGCTTTCTTT

D gene: TRBD2
clone size: NA
V gene: TRBV7-9
J gene: TRBJ2-1
CDR3 protein: CASRGIAGVVGGLNEQFF
CDR3 DNA: TGTGCCAGCCGAGGAATAGCGGGAGTTGTCGGCGGCCTCAATGAGCAGTTCTTC

D gene: NA
clone size: NA
V gene: TRBV21-1
J gene: TRBJ2-7
CDR3 protein: CASSKDGPNVDYEQYF
CDR3 DNA: TGTGCCAGCAGCAAAGATGGGCCAAACGTTGACTACGAGCAGTACTTC

D gene: NA
clone size: NA
V gene: TRBV7-2
J gene: TRBJ2-3
CDR3 protein: CASSLEGLSDTQYF
CDR3 DNA: TGTGCCAGCAGCTTAGAGGGCCTTTCAGATACGCAGTATTTT

D gene: TRBD1
clone size: NA
V gene: TRBV15
J gene: TRBJ2-7
CDR3 protein: CATSRDQGTVAYEQYF
CDR3 DNA: TGTGCCACCAGCAGAGATCAAGGGACAGTCGCCTACGAGCAGTACTTC

D gene: NA
clone size: NA
V gene: TRBV29-1
J gene: TRBJ2-2
CDR3 protein: CSIRDTGELFF
CDR3 DNA: TGCAGCATCCGGGACACCGGGGAGCTGTTTTTT

D gene: NA
clone size: NA
V gene: TRBV29-1
J gene: TRBJ2-7
CDR3 protein: CSVEDQHTLENEQYF
CDR3 DNA: TGCAGCGTTGAAGATCAGCACACCCTCGAGAACGAGCAGTACTTC

D gene: NA
clone size: NA
V gene: TRBV7-2
J gene: TRBJ1-4
CDR3 protein: CASSLTGPNEKLFF
CDR3 DNA: TGTGCCAGCAGCTTAACAGGGCCAAATGAAAAACTGTTTTTT

D gene: TRBD1
clone size: NA
V gene: TRBV19
J gene: TRBJ2-7
CDR3 protein: CASSKDRGRSYEQYF
CDR3 DNA: TGTGCCAGTAGCAAGGACAGGGGGCGCTCCTACGAGCAGTACTTC

D gene: NA
clone size: NA
V gene: TRBV4-1
J gene: TRBJ2-7
CDR3 protein: CASSQIFLKAYEQYF
CDR3 DNA: TGCGCCAGCAGCCAGATATTCCTCAAGGCCTACGAGCAGTACTTC